The 5 T cell receptor beta chains below come from one sample, sequenced in a study of graft-versus-host responses after intestinal transplantation (dated by TCRdb to the early 2020s). This specimen's time point label, per the study, means: cells obtained before transplantation from donor or recipient. Library preparation employed the immunoSEQ multiplex PCR assay. TCRdb took this table from immuneACCESS and kept in-frame rearrangements with V and J called. Such tables lack part of the clones; where checked against another copy, unresolved V genes explain under half of the gap, and the rest is unexplained. The sample table holds some 93,000 clones, of which roughly 91% were seen once. The ten top clones hold 0.5% of the sample. Their target antigens are unknown. The sequencing here drew on unstimulated CD8+ T cells sorted from spleen or lymph node cells, taken before intestinal transplant. Receptors were obtained from a human donor who received an intestinal transplant.

The table lists this clone with a few counts. The rearrangement uses TRBV7-9 and TRBJ1-1; D perhaps matches TRBD1 (6 bases). CDR1 is SEHNR and CDR2 is FQNEAQ in the germline V gene (reference sequence). V was cut by 4 bases and J by 6 bases, with 12 bases left in between. The CDR3 is 13 amino acids. CDR3 sequence reads: CASSWTAYPEAFF. The CDR3 nucleotides read TGTGCCAGCAGCTGGACAGCCTACCCTGAAGCTTTCTTT.

The chain couples TRBV4-1 to TRBJ2-7; 7 nucleotides line up with TRBD1. This CDR3 is built from 15 residues. Germline V gives CDR1 MGHRA, CDR2 YSYEKL. V lost 3 bases, J lost 6 bases, and 11 bases stayed unmatched. The CDR3 region is CASSQKDRAFSEQYF. The CDR3 DNA sequence: TGCGCCAGCAGCCAGAAAGACAGGGCCTTCTCCGAGCAGTACTTC.

This sequence joins TRBV9 and TRBJ2-2, with a possible D match to TRBD1 (6 bases). V was clipped by 2 bases and J by 2 bases, with 16 bases between them. This CDR3 has 17 residues. Germline V gene sequence: CDR1 SGDLS, CDR2 YYNGEE. The CDR3 spells CASSVLVRTDNTGELFF. CDR3 nucleotide sequence: TGTGCCAGCAGCGTCCTTGTCAGGACAGATAACACCGGGGAGCTGTTTTTT.

The chain recombines TRBV28 with TRBJ1-1, with D tentatively TRBD1 (6 bases). In germline, CDR1 is MDHEN, CDR2 SYDVKM. This CDR3 has 15 residues. Deletions cut 3 bases from V and 1 base from J, with 12 bases between. The CDR3 sequence is CASSFFVRGNTEAFF. Here the CDR3 DNA reads TGTGCCAGCAGTTTTTTCGTCAGGGGGAACACTGAAGCTTTCTTT. The full variable domain, its missing parts supplied by reference TRBV28 and TRBJ1-1, is DVKVTQSSRYLVKRTGEKVFLECVQDMDHENMFWYRQDPGLGLRLIYFSYDVKMKEKGDIPEGYSVSREKKERFSLILESASTNQTSMYLCASSFFVRGNTEAFFGQGTRLTVV.

The gene calls are TRBV7-8 and TRBJ2-3; 14 nucleotides match TRBD2. Trimming removed 1 base from V and 3 bases from J; junction bases left unmatched: 6. From germline, CDR1 is SGHVS and CDR2 FQNEAQ. The CDR3 is 18 residues long. The CDR3, as DNA: TGTGCCAGCAGCTTAGTCCTAAGACTAGCGGGAGGGACAGATACGCAGTATTTT. It yields the protein CASSLVLRLAGGTDTQYF.